This T cell receptor beta chain was found in a study of blood T cell repertoires in COVID-19. Whole-study context: Sample material is recorded as cDNA or gDNA derived from T cells, B-cell-depleted T cells, or PBMCs.

From germline, CDR1 is DFQATT and CDR2 SNEGSKA (reference sequence). V was trimmed by 3 bases and J by 6 bases, leaving 9 bases between them. The CDR3 totals 11 residues. Profiling relied on immunoSEQ multiplex PCR, and the TCRdb table lists in-frame clones only, not all of them. The sample includes about 210,000 clones, approximately 85% of them seen just once. Sequenced: PBMCs or T cells enriched from blood (not recorded which). The clonotype comes from a man aged 35-49 years with acute COVID-19. The genes are TRBV20-1 and TRBJ2-7; D may be TRBD1 or TRBD2 (5 bases each). DNA of the CDR3: TGCAGTGCTAGTGAGGGGCCCGAGCAGTACTTC. Translation gives CSASEGPEQYF.